Presented here are 7 T cell receptor beta chains from one specimen sequenced in a study of blood T cell repertoires in COVID-19. Sequencing was performed with immunoSEQ multiplex PCR; in TCRdb, only in-frame clones are kept and a portion is missing. The data contain nearly 90,000 clones, 75% to 90% of them seen just once; the ten biggest clones take up 11%. What was sequenced was peripheral blood. The receptors stem from a man older than 75 with acute or convalescent COVID-19.

CDR3: CATSRAGLGNTIYF. Here the CDR3 DNA reads TGTGCCACCAGCAGAGCGGGGTTAGGAAACACCATATATTTT. The chain carries TRBV15 and TRBJ1-3; D gene uncertain. The V gene lost 1 base and the J gene lost 4 bases, with 8 bases spanning the gap. CDR1 is LNHNV, CDR2 YYDKDF, per germline (reference sequence). The CDR3 runs to 14 residues.

The V call is TRBV5-1, the J call TRBJ2-7; D call uncertain. CDR3 length equals 13 residues. Germline V gene lookup returns CDR1 SGHRS and CDR2 YFSETQ. Trimming cost V 1 base and J 3 bases, with 8 bases left between them. The CDR3 sequence: CASSLYSGYEQYF. CDR3 nucleotides: TGCGCCAGCAGCTTGTATTCGGGCTACGAGCAGTACTTC.

The chain links TRBV21-1 to TRBJ1-5; the table's D call TRBD1 went unverified against the DNA. TRBV21-1 is an annotated pseudogene. The CDR3 loop spans 14 amino acids. The CDR3 sequence: CASSRGTGASAQHF. DNA for the CDR3: TGTGCCAGCAGCCGGGGGACAGGCGCCTCGGCCCAGCATTTT.

V and J are TRBV7-3 and TRBJ2-3; weak D call: TRBD1 (6 bases). The CDR3 is 15 residues long. V was shortened by 5 bases and J by 1 base, with 13 bases between the two germline ends. Per the germline V gene, CDR1 is SGHTA and CDR2 is FQGTGA. The CDR3 here is CASSPRTAGTDTQYF. CDR3 bases: TGTGCCAGCAGCCCCAGGACAGCCGGCACAGATACGCAGTATTTT.

The J gene is TRBJ1-1, the V gene TRBV5-1; D unclear. The V and J ends lost 7 bases and 6 bases respectively, with 10 bases between them. The CDR3 contains 11 residues. Germline CDR1 reads SGHRS; CDR2 reads YFSETQ. DNA for the CDR3: TGCGCCAGCCGAGAGGACTCTGAAGCTTTCTTT. This codes for CASREDSEAFF. The full variable domain, completed using reference TRBV5-1 and TRBJ1-1, is KAGVTQTPRYLIKTRGQQVTLSCSPISGHRSVSWYQQTPGQGLQFLFEYFSETQRNKGNFPGRFSGRQFSNSRSEMNVSTLELGDSALYLCASREDSEAFFGQGTRLTVV.

V is TRBV5-1 and J is TRBJ2-1, with D tentatively TRBD2 (6 bases). Germline V gene data show CDR1 as SGHRS and CDR2 as YFSETQ. The CDR3 covers 13 residues. Trimming pared 6 bases from V and 1 base from J, leaving 8 bases between. This CDR3 is CASTGGSYNEQFF. For the CDR3, the DNA is TGCGCCAGCACCGGGGGTTCCTACAATGAGCAGTTCTTC. Based on the CDR3 plus reference TRBV5-1 and TRBJ2-1, the full variable domain is KAGVTQTPRYLIKTRGQQVTLSCSPISGHRSVSWYQQTPGQGLQFLFEYFSETQRNKGNFPGRFSGRQFSNSRSEMNVSTLELGDSALYLCASTGGSYNEQFFGPGTRLTVL.

The CDR3 loop reads CASSWDRWDEKLFF. The DNA of the CDR3 is TGTGCCAGCAGTTGGGACAGGTGGGATGAAAAACTGTTTTTT. The chain couples TRBV2 to TRBJ1-4; the match to TRBD1 covers 8 bases. CDR3 length equals 14 residues. The V gene end was trimmed by 5 bases and the J gene end by 6 bases; junction bases not matched to a gene: 5. Germline CDR1 reads SNHLY; CDR2 reads FYNNEI.